This TCR beta chain was captured in a study of shared clonotypes between healthy human individuals. The germline V and J ends were trimmed by 4 bases and 3 bases, with 16 bases remaining between them. This CDR3 comprises 15 residues. The germline V gene encodes CDR1 SGHRS and CDR2 YFSETQ. Profiling relied on immunoSEQ multiplex PCR, and the TCRdb table lists in-frame clones only, not all of them. The sample includes some 2,100,000 clones, almost 96% of them seen just once. Sample: naive CD4+ T cells sorted from blood. Sample subset: CD45RA+ positively selected. This chain uses TRBV5-1 with TRBJ1-2; D may be TRBD1 (5 bases). This receptor was obtained from a man aged 18 to 30 in good health. CDR3 protein: CASSRRQGSDYGYTF. CDR3 in DNA: TGCGCCAGCAGCCGCCGGCAGGGTAGCGACTATGGCTACACCTTC. The entire variable domain, with the rest obtained from reference TRBV5-1 and TRBJ1-2, is as follows: KAGVTQTPRYLIKTRGQQVTLSCSPISGHRSVSWYQQTPGQGLQFLFEYFSETQRNKGNFPGRFSGRQFSNSRSEMNVSTLELGDSALYLCASSRRQGSDYGYTFGSGTRLTVV.